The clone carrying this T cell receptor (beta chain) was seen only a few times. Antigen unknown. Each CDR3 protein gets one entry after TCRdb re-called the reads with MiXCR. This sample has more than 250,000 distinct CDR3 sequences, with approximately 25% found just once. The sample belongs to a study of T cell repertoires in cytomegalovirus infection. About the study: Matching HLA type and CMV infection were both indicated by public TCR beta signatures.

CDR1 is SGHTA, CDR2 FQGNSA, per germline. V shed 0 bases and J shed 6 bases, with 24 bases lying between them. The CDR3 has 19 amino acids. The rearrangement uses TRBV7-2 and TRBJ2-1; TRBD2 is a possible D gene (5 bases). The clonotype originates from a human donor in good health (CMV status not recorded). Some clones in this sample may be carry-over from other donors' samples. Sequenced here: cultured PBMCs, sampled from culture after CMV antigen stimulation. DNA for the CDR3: TGTGCCAGCAGCTTAGCGCGAGGTCTTTCGGGGAAGAATAGCAATGAGCAGTTCTTC. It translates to CASSLARGLSGKNSNEQFF.